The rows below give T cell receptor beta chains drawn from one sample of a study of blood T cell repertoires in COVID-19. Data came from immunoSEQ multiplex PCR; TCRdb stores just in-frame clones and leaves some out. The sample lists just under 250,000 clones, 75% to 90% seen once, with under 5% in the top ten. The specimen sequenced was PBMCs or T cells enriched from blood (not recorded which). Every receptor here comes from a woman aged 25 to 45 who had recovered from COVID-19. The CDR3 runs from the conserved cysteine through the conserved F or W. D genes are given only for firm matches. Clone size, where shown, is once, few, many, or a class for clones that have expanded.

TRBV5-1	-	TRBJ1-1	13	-	TGCGCCAGCAGCCCGAGGTTGAACACTGAAGCTTTCTTT	CASSPRLNTEAFF
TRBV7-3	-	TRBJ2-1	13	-	TGTGCCAGCAGCTTTGACAGTTTCAATGAGCAGTTCTTC	CASSFDSFNEQFF
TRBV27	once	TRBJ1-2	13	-	TGTGCCAGCAGTTTCCGGGACTCCTATGGCTACACCTTC	CASSFRDSYGYTF
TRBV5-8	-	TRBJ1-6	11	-	TGTGCCATCGCAGGGGTACAAGCCCTCCACTTT	CAIAGVQALHF
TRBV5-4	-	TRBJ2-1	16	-	TGTGCCAGCAGCTTGGAACCGGGTAGGTACGGCGGGAAGCAGTTCTTC	CASSLEPGRYGGKQFF
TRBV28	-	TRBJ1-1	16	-	TGTGCCAGCAGTTTCCCTCGGGGGGGCGCGGTCACTGAAGCTTTCTTT	CASSFPRGGAVTEAFF
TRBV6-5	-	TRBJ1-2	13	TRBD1	TGTGCCAGCAGTTACGCCGGGACAGTAATATACACCTTC	CASSYAGTVIYTF
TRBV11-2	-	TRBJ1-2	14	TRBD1	TGTGCCAGCAGCTTAGCGGTCAGCAGGGGGGTCAACACCTTC	CASSLAVSRGVNTF
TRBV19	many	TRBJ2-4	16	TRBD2	TGTGCCAGTAGTCCTCGACTAGCGGGGACTTTAAACATTCAGTACTTC	CASSPRLAGTLNIQYF
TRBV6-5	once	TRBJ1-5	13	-	TGTGCCAGCCGAACCGGGTACAATCAGCCCCAGCATTTT	CASRTGYNQPQHF
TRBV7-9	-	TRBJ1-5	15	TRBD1	TGTGCCAGCAGCGGCGGGACAGGGATTGGGCAGCCCCAGCATTTT	CASSGGTGIGQPQHF
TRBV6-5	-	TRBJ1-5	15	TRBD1	TGTGCCAGCAGTAACACAGGGGTGAGCAATCAGCCCCAGCATTTT	CASSNTGVSNQPQHF
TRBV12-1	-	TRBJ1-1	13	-	TGTGCCAGCAGAGGACAGGGGGGCACTGAAGCTTTCTTT	CASRGQGGTEAFF
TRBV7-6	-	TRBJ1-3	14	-	TGTGCCAGCAGCCCCAGGGGTTCTGGAAACACCATATATTTT	CASSPRGSGNTIYF
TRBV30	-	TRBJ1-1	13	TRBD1	TGTGCCTGGAGTGTACAGGGGGGATCTGAAGCTTTCTTT	CAWSVQGGSEAFF
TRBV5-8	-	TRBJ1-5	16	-	TGTGCCAGCAGCTTGAGTCCGTGGGGGGGCAATCAGCCCCAGCATTTT	CASSLSPWGGNQPQHF
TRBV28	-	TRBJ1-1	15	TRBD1	TGTGCCAGCAGTTCCGCACCAGGGGGGACCACTGAAGCTTTCTTT	CASSSAPGGTTEAFF
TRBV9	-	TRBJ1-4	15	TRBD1	TGTGCCAGCAGCGTCCATCCGGGACAGGGGGAAAAACTGTTTTTT	CASSVHPGQGEKLFF
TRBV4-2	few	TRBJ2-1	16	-	TGTGCCAGCAGCCAAGGATACCGGAGCTCCTACAATGAGCAGTTCTTC	CASSQGYRSSYNEQFF
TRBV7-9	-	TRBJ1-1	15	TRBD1	TGTGCCAGCAGTTTTTTTCGGGACAGGGCCACTGAAGCTTTCTTT	CASSFFRDRATEAFF
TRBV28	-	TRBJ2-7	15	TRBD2	TGTGCCAGCTCCCCGCGGGAGGTCAGCTCCTACGAGCAGTACTTC	CASSPREVSSYEQYF
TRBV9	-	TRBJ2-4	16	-	TGTGCCAGCAGCGCCTCAGGCGGGTCAGCCAAAAACATTCAGTACTTC	CASSASGGSAKNIQYF
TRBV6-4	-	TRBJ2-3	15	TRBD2	TGTGCCAGCAGCGTAGCGGGAGGTAACGCAGATACGCAGTATTTT	CASSVAGGNADTQYF
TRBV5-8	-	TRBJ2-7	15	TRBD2	TGTGCCAGCAGCTCCAGACTAGCGGACGCTAAGGAGCAGTACTTC	CASSSRLADAKEQYF
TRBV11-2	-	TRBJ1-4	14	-	TGTGCCAGCAGCTTCAATCCAACTAATGAAAAACTGTTTTTT	CASSFNPTNEKLFF
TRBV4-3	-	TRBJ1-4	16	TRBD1	TGCGCCAGCAGCCAGCGATTTGGGGACAGAGGAGAAAAACTGTTTTTT	CASSQRFGDRGEKLFF
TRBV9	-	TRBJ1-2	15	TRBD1	TGTGCCAGCAGCGTCCGGCTACAGGGGAACTATGGCTACACCTTC	CASSVRLQGNYGYTF
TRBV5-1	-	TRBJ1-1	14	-	TGCGCCAGCAGCTTGGTCGGAGGGAACACTGAAGCTTTCTTT	CASSLVGGNTEAFF
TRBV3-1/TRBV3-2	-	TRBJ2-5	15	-	TGTGCCAGCAGCCAACAGGGATTAAACCAAGAGACCCAGTACTTC	CASSQQGLNQETQYF
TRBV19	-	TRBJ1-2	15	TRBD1	TGTGCCACCAAAACAGGGGGCGATGTTTTAAGTGGCTACACCTTC	CATKTGGDVLSGYTF
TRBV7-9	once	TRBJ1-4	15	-	TGTGCCAGCAGCCTCGCAGGGGTGAAAAATGAAAAACTGTTTTTT	CASSLAGVKNEKLFF
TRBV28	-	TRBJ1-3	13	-	TGTGCCAGCAGTTTACTCTCTGGAAACACCATATATTTT	CASSLLSGNTIYF
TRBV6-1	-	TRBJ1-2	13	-	TGTGCCAGCAGTGAACAGTGGCGGGATGGCTACACCTTC	CASSEQWRDGYTF
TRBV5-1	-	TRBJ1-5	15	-	TGCGCCAGCAGCTTGGATGGGAGGCTCAATCAGCCCCAGCATTTT	CASSLDGRLNQPQHF
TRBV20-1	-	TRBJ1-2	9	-	TGCAGTGCTCAGTCCGTCTACACCTTC	CSAQSVYTF
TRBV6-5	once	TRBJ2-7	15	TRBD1	TGTGCCAGCAGACAAACCGAGGACAGGGGCTACGAGCAGTACTTC	CASRQTEDRGYEQYF
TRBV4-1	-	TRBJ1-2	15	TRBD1	TGCGCCAGCAGCCGCGGGGACAGGGAAGACTATGGCTACACCTTC	CASSRGDREDYGYTF
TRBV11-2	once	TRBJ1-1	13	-	TGTGCCAGCAGCTGGCAAACGAACACTGAAGCTTTCTTT	CASSWQTNTEAFF
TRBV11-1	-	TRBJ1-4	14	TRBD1	TGTGCCAGCAGCCTCTACAGGGGCGGTGAAAAACTGTTTTTT	CASSLYRGGEKLFF
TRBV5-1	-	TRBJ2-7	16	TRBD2	TGCGCCAGCAGCTTGGCCGGGACTAGCGTCTCCTACGAGCAGTACTTC	CASSLAGTSVSYEQYF
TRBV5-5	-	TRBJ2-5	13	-	TGTGCCAGCAGCTTGGACGGAGGAGAGACCCAGTACTTC	CASSLDGGETQYF
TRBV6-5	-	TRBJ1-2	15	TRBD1	TGTGCCAGCAGTCTCCAGACAGGGACCGACTATGGCTACACCTTC	CASSLQTGTDYGYTF
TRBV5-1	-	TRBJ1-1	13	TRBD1	TGCGCCAGCAGCTGGGACAGTGCGCCTGAAGCTTTCTTT	CASSWDSAPEAFF
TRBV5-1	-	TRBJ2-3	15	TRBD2	TGCGCCAGCAGCTTGGAGACTAGCGGGAGGGATACGCAGTATTTT	CASSLETSGRDTQYF